Following are 30 T cell receptor beta chains from one sample sequenced in a study of beta chain features in type 1 diabetes (dated by TCRdb to the late 2010s). Overall results and qualifications from the work: In all four CD4+ subsets, TCRB CDR3 length was moderately but significantly shorter in type 1 diabetes patients.

The antigens of these receptors remain unknown. Receptors were amplified or captured by the immunoSEQ multiplex PCR assay. The entire isolated RNA was reverse transcribed using the High Capacity cDNA Reverse Transcription Kit, and thus expressed TCRB transcripts were sequenced. The table was pulled from immuneACCESS by TCRdb, which kept in-frame rearrangements only. Such tables lose some clones; where checked, under half of the loss comes from unresolved V genes, and the rest has no known cause. For this sample there are 160,000 or so clones; 8% to 9.5% appear just once. The ten most abundant clones make up 0.54% of the sample. Sequencing used central memory CD4+ T cells from blood. The source is a young woman with type 1 diabetes.

CDR3 nucleotide sequence: TGTGCCAGCTCCACGGTCCGGGAGGAGGGCAATGAGCAGTTCTTC. Translated: CASSTVREEGNEQFF. The chain combines TRBV18 with TRBJ2-1, with 7 bases lining up with TRBD2. The V gene end was trimmed by 6 bases and the J gene end by 6 bases; junction bases not matched to a gene: 11. This CDR3 has 15 residues. The germline gives CDR1 KGHSH, CDR2 LQKENI.

This clone was observed many times. The rearrangement joins TRBV7-6 to TRBJ2-3; D unresolved. CDR3 size: 13 residues. The V gene's germline CDR1 is SGHVS and CDR2 FNYEAQ. V was shortened by 3 bases and J by 4 bases, with 8 bases between the two germline ends. The CDR3 loop is CASSLAFADTQYF. DNA for the CDR3: TGTGCCAGCAGCTTGGCTTTCGCAGATACGCAGTATTTT.

This clone has just a few counts. The J gene is TRBJ2-5, the V gene TRBV11-3; D is possibly TRBD2 (7 bases). The germline V gene has CDR1 SGHNT and CDR2 YENEEA. The CDR3 is made up of 13 amino acids. Trimming stripped 5 bases from V and 5 bases from J, with 12 bases between. The CDR3: CASSVQGGETQYF. In DNA, the CDR3 is TGTGCCAGCAGCGTACAGGGAGGGGAGACCCAGTACTTC.

This clone was counted a few times. The chain has TRBV7-2 and TRBJ1-2; D is undetermined. CDR3 length: 15 residues. V was cut by 3 bases and J by 2 bases, with 13 bases left in between. Germline V gene sequence: CDR1 SGHTA, CDR2 FQGNSA. The CDR3 bases are TGTGCCAGCAGCTTCGAGGGAGAAGCCAACTATGGCTACACCTTC. This translates into CASSFEGEANYGYTF. Combining the CDR3 with reference TRBV7-2 and TRBJ1-2 gives the whole variable domain GAGVSQSPSNKVTEKGKDVELRCDPISGHTALYWYRQSLGQGLEFLIYFQGNSAPDKSGLPSDRFSAERTGGSVSTLTIQRTQQEDSAVYLCASSFEGEANYGYTFGSGTRLTVV.

This clone was picked up a small number of times. The V gene is TRBV14, the J gene TRBJ2-1; 8 bases line up with TRBD1. This CDR3 comprises 16 residues. Germline CDR1 and CDR2: SGHDN and FVKESK. J lost 8 bases, V lost 1 base, and 10 bases had no gene match. CDR3 nucleotides: TGTGCCAGCAGCCAAGTGTCGAGACAGGGGTTTGATGAGCAGTTCTTC. It translates to CASSQVSRQGFDEQFF.

V is TRBV12-5 and J is TRBJ1-1; D unclear. V lost 7 bases and J lost 9, with 15 bases in between. Germline CDR1 reads LGHNT; CDR2 reads FRNRAP. The CDR3 runs to 12 residues. CDR3 nucleotides: TGTGCTAGTGTCCTGGACGCGGGAAAAGCTTTCTTT. Its protein product is CASVLDAGKAFF.

The chain recombines TRBV18 with TRBJ1-2; D is ambiguous. From germline, CDR1 is KGHSH and CDR2 LQKENI. The CDR3 covers 13 residues. Trimming removed 3 bases at V and 4 bases at J, with 9 bases between. The CDR3 loop is CASSPEDVYGYTF. CDR3 nucleotide sequence: TGTGCCAGCTCACCGGAGGACGTCTATGGCTACACCTTC.

The J gene is TRBJ2-5, the V gene TRBV4-3, with TRBD1 as a possible D gene (6 bases). Looked up from germline, CDR1 is LGHNA and CDR2 is YSLEER. The CDR3 totals 15 residues. V lost 3 bases, J lost 9 bases, and 20 bases lay in between. CDR3 DNA sequence: TGCGCCAGCAGCCACTCGACAGGAAGGCCTACGGCCCAGTACTTC. This translates into CASSHSTGRPTAQYF.

The chain employs TRBV27 and TRBJ2-3; 11 bases align to TRBD1. Trimming took 4 bases from V and 4 from J; bases not matched to a gene: 4. Per the germline V gene, CDR1 is MNHEY and CDR2 is SMNVEV (reference sequence). The CDR3 covers 15 residues. Here the CDR3 reads CASSSPGQGADTQYF. The CDR3 DNA sequence: TGTGCCAGCAGTTCTCCGGGACAGGGGGCAGATACGCAGTATTTT.

On this clone itself: This clone may be a read error of a much larger clone one base away. The chain links TRBV7-9 to TRBJ1-1; maybe TRBD1 (6 bases). CDR1 is SEHNR and CDR2 is FQNEAQ in the germline V gene (reference sequence). Trimming removed 1 base from V and 0 bases from J, with 6 bases in between. This CDR3 comprises 14 residues. The CDR3 sequence is CASSLGQVNTEAFF. In DNA, the CDR3 is TGTGCCAGCAGCTTAGGACAGGTGAACACTGAAGCTTTCTTT.

This clone was detected many times. The rearrangement uses TRBV30 and TRBJ1-2, with TRBD1 as a possible D gene (6 bases). The V end lost 7 bases, the J end lost 7 bases, and 19 bases lay between the germline ends. This CDR3 spans 13 amino acids. In germline, CDR1 is GTSNPN, CDR2 SVGIG (reference sequence). CDR3 loop: CASHQTGRGGYTF. The DNA of the CDR3 is TGTGCCTCCCACCAAACAGGGAGAGGTGGCTACACCTTC.

The V and J genes are TRBV30 and TRBJ2-6; possible D gene TRBD2, 5 bases. Trimming left V 2 bases short and J 1 base short, with 9 bases between. The CDR3 is 15 amino acids. Germline loops: CDR1 GTSNPN, CDR2 SVGIG (reference sequence). The CDR3 spells CAWSRWRSGANVLTF. Here the CDR3 DNA reads TGTGCCTGGAGTAGGTGGAGGTCTGGGGCCAACGTCCTGACTTTC.

A few counts support this clone. The V call is TRBV2, the J call TRBJ2-3, with D perhaps TRBD2 (7 bases). The CDR3 consists of 14 residues. V was cut by 9 bases and J by 4 bases, with 17 bases left in between. The V gene's germline CDR1 is SNHLY and CDR2 FYNNEI. In nucleotides, the CDR3 is TGTGCCAGTCAGCGGGGCAGGGGACCAGATACGCAGTATTTT. Amino acid sequence: CASQRGRGPDTQYF.

The chain is built from TRBV5-1 and TRBJ2-7; 7 bases are a match to TRBD1. Germline CDR1 reads SGHRS; CDR2 reads YFSETQ. The length of the CDR3 is 15 residues. V shed 4 bases and J 7 bases; nucleotides not matched to a gene: 14. The CDR3 DNA sequence: TGCGCCAGCAGCGGCCTGACAGGGACCTCTAGAGAGCAGTACTTC. Amino acid sequence: CASSGLTGTSREQYF.

This clone was detected a few times. J is TRBJ2-1 and V is TRBV10-3, with 10 bases aligning to TRBD2. Trimming at V came to 2 bases and at J to 8 bases, leaving 6 bases not matched to a gene. In germline, CDR1 is ENHRY, CDR2 SYGVKD. The CDR3 has 15 amino acids. CDR3 in amino acids: CAISEPLAGAHEQFF. CDR3 nucleotides: TGTGCCATCAGTGAGCCCCTAGCGGGAGCCCATGAGCAGTTCTTC.

This clone was found a few times. The chain couples TRBV18 to TRBJ1-4, with 10 bases identical to TRBD1. CDR1 is KGHSH and CDR2 is LQKENI in the germline V gene. The junction had 13 bases not matched to a gene; V was cut back by 3 bases and J by 6 bases. The CDR3 is made up of 18 amino acids. CDR3 in DNA: TGTGCCAGCTCACCTAATGTCCCGGGACAGGGGACATATGAAAAACTGTTTTTT. Translating it yields CASSPNVPGQGTYEKLFF. Filled out from reference TRBV18 and TRBJ1-4, the complete variable domain reads NAGVMQNPRHLVRRRGQEARLRCSPMKGHSHVYWYRQLPEEGLKFMVYLQKENIIDESGMPKERFSAEFPKEGPSILRIQQVVRGDSAAYFCASSPNVPGQGTYEKLFFGSGTQLSVL.

This clone has more than one count but fewer than ten. The V call is TRBV4-3, the J call TRBJ2-6, with D unclear. V was pared by 1 base and J by 2 bases, with 15 bases between. Per germline, CDR1 LGHNA and CDR2 YSLEER. The CDR3 is made up of 18 amino acids. The CDR3 DNA sequence: TGCGCCAGCAGCCAAGCCAGATCACGCATTACTGGGGCCAACGTCCTGACTTTC. Amino acids: CASSQARSRITGANVLTF.

The chain combines TRBV7-2 with TRBJ2-7; 13 bases map to TRBD2. J lost 4 bases, V lost 4 bases, and 7 bases had no gene match. Germline V lookup: CDR1 SGHTA, CDR2 FQGNSA. The CDR3 loop spans 16 amino acids. The CDR3 sequence: CASSSPQTSGRYEQYF. The CDR3 DNA reads as TGTGCCAGCAGCTCCCCACAGACTAGCGGGAGGTACGAGCAGTACTTC.

This clone was detected only a few times. The chain has TRBV25-1 and TRBJ1-2, with a tentative D call TRBD1 (6 bases). Germline CDR1 is MGHDK and CDR2 is SYGVNS. Trimming removed 6 bases from V and 2 bases from J, with 13 bases in between. This CDR3 has 14 residues. This CDR3 reads CASSVRTVNYGYTF. CDR3 nucleotides: TGTGCCAGCAGCGTGCGGACAGTCAACTATGGCTACACCTTC.

This clone was counted only a few times. The chain recombines TRBV4-3 with TRBJ2-3; TRBD1 agrees at 7 bases. Germline loops: CDR1 LGHNA, CDR2 YSLEER. This CDR3 contains 18 residues. V gave up 3 bases and J gave up 1 base; unmatched junction bases: 13. DNA of the CDR3: TGCGCCAGCAGCCAGGAAACTTCGACAGGGATACGCACAGATACGCAGTATTTT. Encoded protein: CASSQETSTGIRTDTQYF.

The V gene is TRBV28, the J gene TRBJ2-5, with D possibly matching TRBD2 (6 bases). The CDR3 extends over 13 amino acids. V dropped 4 bases and J dropped 1 base, with 7 bases sitting between them. Germline V gene data show CDR1 as MDHEN and CDR2 as SYDVKM. The CDR3 DNA sequence: TGTGCCAGCAGTTCCGGGGGCCAAGAGACCCAGTACTTC. Translating gives CASSSGGQETQYF.

This chain joins TRBV18 and TRBJ2-1; D perhaps matches TRBD2 (5 bases). The CDR3 is 12 residues long. Trimming stripped 3 bases from V and 9 bases from J, with 9 bases between. The V gene's germline CDR1 is KGHSH and CDR2 LQKENI. The CDR3 loop is CASSPLRGEQFF. CDR3 DNA sequence: TGTGCCAGCTCACCGTTACGGGGTGAGCAGTTCTTC.

This chain connects TRBV5-1 to TRBJ2-2, with 8 bases aligning to TRBD2. V lost 0 bases and J lost 10; bases outside the gene matches: 20. Germline lookup yields CDR1 SGHRS and CDR2 YFSETQ. This CDR3 is 19 amino acids long. The CDR3 DNA sequence: TGCGCCAGCAGCTTGGCCTCTCCCCACGGGAGGGCTCCCAAAGAGGAGCTGTTTTTT. Its translation is CASSLASPHGRAPKEELFF. The full variable domain, rest sourced from reference TRBV5-1 and TRBJ2-2, is KAGVTQTPRYLIKTRGQQVTLSCSPISGHRSVSWYQQTPGQGLQFLFEYFSETQRNKGNFPGRFSGRQFSNSRSEMNVSTLELGDSALYLCASSLASPHGRAPKEELFFGEGSRLTVL.

This clone was counted between two and nine times. V gene TRBV7-8 combines with J gene TRBJ2-6, with no clear D. The CDR3 consists of 16 residues. V shed 0 bases and J shed 2 bases, with 8 bases lying between them. Germline V gene sequence: CDR1 SGHVS, CDR2 FQNEAQ. The CDR3 loop reads CASSLARNTGANVLTF. Written as DNA, the CDR3 is TGTGCCAGCAGCTTAGCCCGTAATACTGGGGCCAACGTCCTGACTTTC.

This clone was found a few times. The rearrangement joins TRBV5-6 to TRBJ2-3; TRBD2 matches 9 bases. Germline loops: CDR1 SGHDT, CDR2 YYEEEE. The length of the CDR3 is 16 residues. V shed 9 bases, J shed 1 base, and the junction held 12 bases outside the gene matches. The CDR3 protein is CATTRPAGGGTDTQYF. The CDR3 DNA reads as TGTGCCACCACCCGTCCAGCGGGGGGAGGCACAGATACGCAGTATTTT.

This clone was found a few times. V gene TRBV5-5 combines with J gene TRBJ1-1; no clear D gene. V shed 4 bases and J shed 3 bases, with 10 bases lying between them. CDR1 and CDR2 (germline): SGHKS, YYEKEE (reference sequence). The CDR3 has 13 amino acids. The CDR3 loop reads CASSRRVDTEAFF. CDR3 nucleotide sequence: TGTGCCAGCAGCCGCCGGGTTGACACTGAAGCTTTCTTT.

In this sample, this clone turned up a few times. This chain connects TRBV5-1 to TRBJ2-4; TRBD2 agrees at 10 bases. The CDR3 length is 18 residues. CDR1 and CDR2 (germline): SGHRS, YFSETQ. V lost 4 bases, J lost 3 bases, and 13 bases stayed unmatched. The CDR3 protein is CASSPGGQRGGYKNIQYF. CDR3 bases: TGCGCCAGCAGCCCCGGAGGTCAGCGGGGGGGATACAAAAACATTCAGTACTTC.

This clone was observed once. This chain links TRBV28 with TRBJ1-1, with 8 bases lining up with TRBD1. The ends lost 6 bases at V and 6 bases at J; junction bases unmatched: 9. The CDR3 length is 14 residues. Germline-derived CDR1 and CDR2 are MDHEN and SYDVKM. CDR3 bases: TGTGCCAGCAGCCGTTCAGGGGGCCTCCCTGAAGCTTTCTTT. This codes for CASSRSGGLPEAFF.

This clone was detected only a few times. The rearrangement joins TRBV5-1 to TRBJ1-2; 7 bases fit TRBD1. Per the germline V gene, CDR1 is SGHRS and CDR2 is YFSETQ. V gave up 4 bases and J gave up 3 bases; unmatched junction bases: 3. The CDR3 is 13 residues long. The CDR3 spells CASSPGQYYGYTF. The CDR3, as DNA: TGCGCCAGCAGCCCGGGACAGTACTATGGCTACACCTTC.

The rearrangement uses TRBV6-5 and TRBJ2-5, with 8 bases matching TRBD1. TRBJ2-7 explains the end of the DNA better; the J call may be wrong. The CDR3 is made up of 13 amino acids. Looked up from germline, CDR1 is MNHEY and CDR2 is SVGAGI. The CDR3 loop reads CASRRQGLDEQYF. The CDR3 nucleotides read TGTGCCAGCAGGCGACAGGGGCTGGACGAGCAGTACTTC.